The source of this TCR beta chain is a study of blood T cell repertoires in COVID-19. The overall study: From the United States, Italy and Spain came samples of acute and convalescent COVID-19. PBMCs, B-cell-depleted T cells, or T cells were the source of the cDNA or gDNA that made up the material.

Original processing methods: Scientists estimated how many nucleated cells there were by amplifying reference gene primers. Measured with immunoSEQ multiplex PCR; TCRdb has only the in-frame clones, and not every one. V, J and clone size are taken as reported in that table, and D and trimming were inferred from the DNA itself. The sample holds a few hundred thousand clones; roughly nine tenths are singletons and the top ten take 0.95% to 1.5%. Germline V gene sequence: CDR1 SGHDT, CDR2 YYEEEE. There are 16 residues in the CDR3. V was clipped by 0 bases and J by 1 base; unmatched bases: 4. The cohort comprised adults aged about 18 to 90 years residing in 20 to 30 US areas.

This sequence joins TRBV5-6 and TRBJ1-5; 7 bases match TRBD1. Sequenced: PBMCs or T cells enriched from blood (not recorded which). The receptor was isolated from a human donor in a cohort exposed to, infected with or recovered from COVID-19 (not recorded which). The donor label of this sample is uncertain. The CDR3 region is CASSLGDRASNQPQHF. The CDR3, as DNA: TGTGCCAGCAGCTTGGGTGACAGGGCAAGCAATCAGCCCCAGCATTTT.